This passage covers 22 T cell receptor beta chains from one sample sequenced in a study of blood T cell repertoires in COVID-19. Data came from immunoSEQ multiplex PCR; TCRdb stores just in-frame clones and leaves some out. The repertoire holds about 190,000 clones, with less than 90% as singletons. Sequencing was done on a sample of peripheral blood. The receptors derive from a woman between 40 and 50 years old with acute or convalescent COVID-19.

J is TRBJ1-5 and V is TRBV2; D is ambiguous. The CDR3 extends over 13 amino acids. V lost 6 bases and J 7 bases, leaving 13 bases between the germline ends. Germline V gene data show CDR1 as SNHLY and CDR2 as FYNNEI. DNA for the CDR3: TGTGCCAGCAGGTATATGCAGGAACAGCCCCAGCATTTT. It yields the protein CASRYMQEQPQHF.

The rearrangement links TRBV5-1 to TRBJ2-7; weak D call: TRBD2 (7 bases). V lost 4 bases and J lost 3, with 14 bases in between. The CDR3 runs 14 residues. Germline CDR1 SGHRS, CDR2 YFSETQ. CDR3: CASSRGATSYEQYF. CDR3 coding DNA: TGCGCCAGCAGCCGGGGGGCCACTAGCTACGAGCAGTACTTC.

This sequence joins TRBV19 and TRBJ1-2, with TRBD1 identical over 7 bases. V trimming: 5 bases; J trimming: 0 bases; junction bases outside the gene matches: 15. The CDR3 sequence is 18 residues long. Per the germline V gene, CDR1 is LNHDA and CDR2 is SQIVND (reference sequence). CDR3 DNA: TGTGCCAGTAGTTCCCCACGGCAAGGGGGCAAGGCTAACTATGGCTACACCTTC. Its protein is CASSSPRQGGKANYGYTF. Full variable domain (rest looked up from reference TRBV19 and TRBJ1-2): DGGITQSPKYLFRKEGQNVTLSCEQNLNHDAMYWYRQDPGQGLRLIYYSQIVNDFQKGDIAEGYSVSREKKESFPLTVTSAQKNPTAFYLCASSSPRQGGKANYGYTFGSGTRLTVV.

This rearrangement joins TRBV6-4 to TRBJ2-2; TRBD1 aligns across 7 bases. The CDR3 totals 15 residues. The germline V gene encodes CDR1 MRHNA and CDR2 SNTAGT. J lost 3 bases, V lost 3 bases, and 4 bases had no gene match. The CDR3 DNA follows: TGTGCCAGCAGTGATTACAGGGGCGACACCGGGGAGCTGTTTTTT. Translation: CASSDYRGDTGELFF.

The chain links TRBV5-1 to TRBJ1-5; the D gene is possibly TRBD1 (6 bases). Trimming cost V 4 bases and J 8 bases, with 25 bases left between them. The germline gives CDR1 SGHRS, CDR2 YFSETQ. CDR3 length: 17 residues. The CDR3 is CASSPGSGGLLGEPQHF. Here the CDR3 DNA reads TGCGCCAGCAGCCCAGGCTCGGGGGGCCTCCTAGGGGAGCCCCAGCATTTT.

This clone was seen more than once but under ten times. The rearrangement uses TRBV6-1 and TRBJ2-5; a possible D gene is TRBD2 (5 bases). The ends were cut back, 2 bases at V and 5 bases at J, with 15 bases in the middle. The CDR3 extends over 15 amino acids. Germline assignment: CDR1 MNHNS and CDR2 SASEGT. The CDR3 loop is CASSELGGTGETQYF. In DNA form, the CDR3 reads TGTGCCAGCAGTGAATTGGGTGGAACGGGGGAGACCCAGTACTTC.

V usage is TRBV10-3 and J usage is TRBJ2-3, with a weak D call TRBD1 (6 bases). With 4 bases removed from V and 1 base from J, the gap between germline ends came to 21 bases. The length of the CDR3 is 18 residues. In germline, CDR1 is ENHRY, CDR2 SYGVKD. Here the CDR3 DNA reads TGTGCCATCAGTGCTTTTAATCTGGTGGACAGAGGCACAGATACGCAGTATTTT. Translated: CAISAFNLVDRGTDTQYF.

The chain employs TRBV6-5 and TRBJ1-1; D not certain. The CDR3 contains 15 residues. V gave up 7 bases and J gave up 2 bases, with 17 bases separating them. Germline CDR1 reads MNHEY; CDR2 reads SVGAGI. The CDR3 region is CASTPSFKKNTEAFF. In nucleotides, the CDR3 is TGTGCCAGCACCCCCTCCTTTAAAAAAAACACTGAAGCTTTCTTT.

The sample holds one count of this clone. The chain is built from TRBV3-1 (or the pseudogene TRBV3-2) and TRBJ2-5; no reliable D call. The CDR3 has 13 amino acids. Germline V CDR1 and CDR2: LGHDT, YNNKEL (reference sequence). V gave up 4 bases and J gave up 5 bases, with 11 bases separating them. In DNA, the CDR3 is TGTGCCAGCAGCCCGTTGGCCGTCGAGACCCAGTACTTC. Protein sequence: CASSPLAVETQYF.

V usage is TRBV12-3 or TRBV12-4 and J usage is TRBJ2-2; D is unresolved. The V gene lost 2 bases and the J gene lost 7 bases, with 8 bases spanning the gap. The CDR3 runs to 13 residues. DNA of the CDR3: TGTGCCAGCAGTTTAACAGACGACGGGGAGCTGTTTTTT. Residues: CASSLTDDGELFF.

This clone appeared a single time. This chain links TRBV5-1 with TRBJ1-1, with 9 bases identical to TRBD1. The CDR3 totals 13 residues. Germline values: CDR1 SGHRS, CDR2 YFSETQ. J was trimmed by 6 bases and V by 8 bases; bases with no gene match: 8. The CDR3 sequence: CASNSGQGAEAFF. CDR3 coding DNA: TGCGCCAGTAATTCGGGACAGGGCGCTGAAGCTTTCTTT.

CDR3 coding DNA: TGTGCCAGCAGCCAAGGCGTGGGGCAGATACAAGAGACCCAGTACTTC. Encoded protein: CASSQGVGQIQETQYF. The chain links TRBV3-1 (or the pseudogene TRBV3-2) to TRBJ2-5; D may be TRBD1 (5 bases). The CDR3 contains 16 residues. Trimming took off 1 base at V and 2 bases at J, with 14 bases between the two ends. The germline gives CDR1 LGHDT, CDR2 YNNKEL (reference sequence).

The genes are TRBV14 and TRBJ2-7; 9 bases agree with TRBD1. The CDR3 loop spans 14 amino acids. Trimming at V came to 3 bases and at J to 6 bases, leaving 6 bases not matched to a gene. CDR1 is SGHDN and CDR2 is FVKESK in the germline V gene. The DNA for the CDR3 is TGTGCCAGCAGCCAGGGGACAGGGCCCGCCGAGCAGTACTTC. Residues: CASSQGTGPAEQYF.

In this sample, this clone turned up a few times. This chain links TRBV11-3 with TRBJ1-6; D is perhaps TRBD1 (6 bases). Germline-derived CDR1 and CDR2 are SGHNT and YENEEA. The germline V and J ends were trimmed by 3 bases and 8 bases, with 8 bases remaining between them. CDR3 length equals 13 residues. In nucleotides, the CDR3 is TGTGCCAGCAGCTTGGACAGCTATTCACCCCTCCACTTT. It specifies CASSLDSYSPLHF.

J is TRBJ2-1 and V is TRBV10-3; D possibly corresponds to TRBD1 (6 bases). V lost 8 bases and J lost 0, with 11 bases in between. Germline lookup yields CDR1 ENHRY and CDR2 SYGVKD. The CDR3 runs 14 residues. The CDR3 protein is CAIGQPSSYNEQFF. The DNA of the CDR3 is TGTGCCATCGGACAGCCGAGCTCCTACAATGAGCAGTTCTTC.

The chain employs TRBV4-1 and TRBJ1-2; D gene ambiguous. The germline V gene encodes CDR1 MGHRA and CDR2 YSYEKL. Trimming shortened V by 3 bases and J by 2 bases, and 16 bases separated the two germline ends. CDR3 length: 16 residues. Here the CDR3 DNA reads TGCGCCAGCAGCCACCTGCCCCAACAGCTAAACTATGGCTACACCTTC. Encoded protein: CASSHLPQQLNYGYTF.

The CDR3 bases are TGTGCCACATCTCCGGGGGTTGACTATGGCTACACCTTC. Protein sequence: CATSPGVDYGYTF. The rearrangement joins TRBV28 to TRBJ1-2; TRBD1 might be the D (5 bases). Germline-derived CDR1 and CDR2 are MDHEN and SYDVKM. V lost 10 bases to trimming and J lost 3 bases, with 15 bases between them. This CDR3 is built from 13 residues.

This chain uses TRBV28 with TRBJ1-1; 9 bases agree with TRBD1. The CDR3 runs to 16 residues. Germline trimming cut 5 bases from V and 0 bases from J; bases unmatched to any gene: 7. In germline, CDR1 is MDHEN, CDR2 SYDVKM. The CDR3 reads CASSGGTGYMNTEAFF. The CDR3 DNA is TGTGCCAGCAGTGGCGGGACAGGGTATATGAACACTGAAGCTTTCTTT.

The CDR3 spells CASSSRQGNYGYTF. The DNA for the CDR3 is TGTGCCAGCAGCTCGCGACAGGGTAACTATGGCTACACCTTC. V usage is TRBV7-2 and J usage is TRBJ1-2; 7 bases fit TRBD1. V dropped 4 bases and J dropped 1; count of bases not matched to a gene: 3. The length of the CDR3 is 14 residues. CDR1 and CDR2 (germline): SGHTA, FQGNSA.

CDR3 coding DNA: TGTGCCAGTAGTATAGTCGCTAGGGACAGCGGGAGAGGGGAGACCCAGTACTTC. Its translation is CASSIVARDSGRGETQYF. J is TRBJ2-5 and V is TRBV19, with D maybe TRBD2 (8 bases). The germline V gene has CDR1 LNHDA and CDR2 SQIVND (reference sequence). V lost 1 base to trimming and J lost 5 bases, with 23 bases between them. The CDR3 has 18 amino acids.

V gene TRBV6-5 combines with J gene TRBJ2-7; perhaps TRBD1 as D (5 bases). The V end lost 4 bases, the J end lost 7 bases, and 11 bases lay between the germline ends. The CDR3 covers 12 residues. Germline-derived CDR1 and CDR2 are MNHEY and SVGAGI. The CDR3, as DNA: TGTGCCAGCAGTTCAGGGTTTGGAGAGCAGTACTTC. Translation: CASSSGFGEQYF.

CDR3 nucleotide sequence: TGTGCCAGCAGTGAGGCTAGCTCCTATAATTCACCCCTCCACTTT. Translating it yields CASSEASSYNSPLHF. V usage is TRBV6-1 and J usage is TRBJ1-6; unclear D gene. The germline gives CDR1 MNHNS, CDR2 SASEGT. The CDR3 totals 15 residues. The V and J ends lost 3 bases and 0 bases respectively, with 6 bases between them.